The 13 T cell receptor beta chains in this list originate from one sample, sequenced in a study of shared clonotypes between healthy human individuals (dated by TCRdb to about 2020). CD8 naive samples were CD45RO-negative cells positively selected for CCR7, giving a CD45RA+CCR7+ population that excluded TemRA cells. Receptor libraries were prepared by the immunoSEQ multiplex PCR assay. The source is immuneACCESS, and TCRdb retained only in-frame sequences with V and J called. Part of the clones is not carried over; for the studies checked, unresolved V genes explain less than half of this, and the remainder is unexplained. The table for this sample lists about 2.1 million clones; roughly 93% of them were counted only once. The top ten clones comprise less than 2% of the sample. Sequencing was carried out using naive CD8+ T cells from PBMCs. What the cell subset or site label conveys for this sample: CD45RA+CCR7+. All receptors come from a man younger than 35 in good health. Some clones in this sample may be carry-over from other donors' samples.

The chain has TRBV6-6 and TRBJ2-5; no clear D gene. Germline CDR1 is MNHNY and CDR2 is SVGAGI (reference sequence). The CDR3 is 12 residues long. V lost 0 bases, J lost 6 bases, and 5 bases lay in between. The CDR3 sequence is CASSYSGQTQYF. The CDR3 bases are TGTGCCAGCAGTTACTCCGGACAGACCCAGTACTTC.

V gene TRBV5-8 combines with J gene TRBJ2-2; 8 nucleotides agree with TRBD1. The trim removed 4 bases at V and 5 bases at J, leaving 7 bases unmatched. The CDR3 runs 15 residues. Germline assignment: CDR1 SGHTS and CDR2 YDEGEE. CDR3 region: CASSGGQGWTGELFF. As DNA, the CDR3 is TGTGCCAGCAGCGGAGGACAGGGATGGACCGGGGAGCTGTTTTTT.

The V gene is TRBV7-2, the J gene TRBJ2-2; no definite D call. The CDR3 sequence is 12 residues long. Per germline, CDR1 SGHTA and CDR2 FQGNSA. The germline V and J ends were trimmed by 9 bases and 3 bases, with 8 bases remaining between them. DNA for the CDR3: TGTGCCAGTCCGGCGGACACCGGGGAGCTGTTTTTT. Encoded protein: CASPADTGELFF.

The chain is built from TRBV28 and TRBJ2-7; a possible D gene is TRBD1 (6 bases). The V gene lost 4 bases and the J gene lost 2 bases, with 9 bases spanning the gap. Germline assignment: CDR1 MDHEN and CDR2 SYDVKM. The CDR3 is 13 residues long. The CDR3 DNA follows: TGTGCCAGCAGTTCCGGGGACACCTACGAGCAGTACTTC. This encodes CASSSGDTYEQYF.

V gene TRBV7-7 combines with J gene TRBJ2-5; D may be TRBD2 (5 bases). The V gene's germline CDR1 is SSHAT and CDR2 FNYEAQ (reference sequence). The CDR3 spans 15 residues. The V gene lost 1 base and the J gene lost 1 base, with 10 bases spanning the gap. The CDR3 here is CASSLEAASQETQYF. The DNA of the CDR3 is TGTGCCAGCAGCTTAGAAGCGGCCAGCCAAGAGACCCAGTACTTC. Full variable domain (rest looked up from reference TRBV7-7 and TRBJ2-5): GAGVSQSPRYKVTKRGQDVTLRCDPISSHATLYWYQQALGQGPEFLTYFNYEAQPDKSGLPSDRFSAERPEGSISTLTIQRTEQRDSAMYRCASSLEAASQETQYFGPGTRLLVL.

CDR3 region: CASSFDVTDTQYF. CDR3 bases: TGTGCCAGCAGCTTCGACGTCACAGATACGCAGTATTTT. The chain has TRBV7-9 and TRBJ2-3; D unresolved. This CDR3 spans 13 amino acids. V gave up 3 bases and J gave up 2 bases, with 6 bases separating them. CDR1 is SEHNR, CDR2 FQNEAQ, per germline (reference sequence).

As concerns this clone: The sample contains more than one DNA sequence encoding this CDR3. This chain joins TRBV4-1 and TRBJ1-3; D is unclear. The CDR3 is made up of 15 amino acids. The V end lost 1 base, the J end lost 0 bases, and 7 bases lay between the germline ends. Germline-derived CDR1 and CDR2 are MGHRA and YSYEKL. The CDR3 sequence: CASSQVESSGNTIYF. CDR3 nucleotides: TGCGCCAGCAGCCAAGTGGAGAGCTCTGGAAACACCATATATTTT.

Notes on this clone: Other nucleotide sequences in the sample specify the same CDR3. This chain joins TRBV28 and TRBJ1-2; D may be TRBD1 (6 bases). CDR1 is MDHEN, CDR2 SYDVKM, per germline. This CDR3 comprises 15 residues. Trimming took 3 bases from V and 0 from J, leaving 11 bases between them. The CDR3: CASSFSRGPNYGYTF. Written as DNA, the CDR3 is TGTGCCAGCAGTTTCAGCAGGGGCCCTAACTATGGCTACACCTTC.

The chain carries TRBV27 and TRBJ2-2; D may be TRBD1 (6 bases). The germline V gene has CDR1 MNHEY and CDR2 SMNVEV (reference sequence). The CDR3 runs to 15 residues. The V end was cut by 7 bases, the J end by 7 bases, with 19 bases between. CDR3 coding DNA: TGTGCCAGCATGAATTGGCGAGGGGGAAACGGGGAGCTGTTTTTT. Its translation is CASMNWRGGNGELFF.

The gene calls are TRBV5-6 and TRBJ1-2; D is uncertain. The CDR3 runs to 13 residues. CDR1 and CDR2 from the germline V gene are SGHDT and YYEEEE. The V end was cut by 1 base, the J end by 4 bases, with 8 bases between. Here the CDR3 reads CASSLLESYGYTF. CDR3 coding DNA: TGTGCCAGCAGCTTGTTAGAATCCTATGGCTACACCTTC.

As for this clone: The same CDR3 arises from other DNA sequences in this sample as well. The CDR3 coding sequence is TGTGCCAGCAGCTTAGGTCAGCCGGAGCAGTTCTTC. This gives the protein CASSLGQPEQFF. This chain connects TRBV7-9 to TRBJ2-1; D remains ambiguous. The CDR3 is 12 amino acids. Germline lookup yields CDR1 SEHNR and CDR2 FQNEAQ (reference sequence). The V and J ends lost 1 base and 10 bases respectively, with 8 bases between them. Full variable domain (missing parts from reference TRBV7-9 and TRBJ2-1): DTGVSQNPRHKITKRGQNVTFRCDPISEHNRLYWYRQTLGQGPEFLTYFQNEAQLEKSRLLSDRFSAERPKGSFSTLEIQRTEQGDSAMYLCASSLGQPEQFFGPGTRLTVL.

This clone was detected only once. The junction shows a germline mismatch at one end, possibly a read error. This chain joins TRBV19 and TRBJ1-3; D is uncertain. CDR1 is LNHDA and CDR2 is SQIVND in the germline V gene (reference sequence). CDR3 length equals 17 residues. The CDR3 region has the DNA TGTGCCAGTAGTATATCCGGTCGGGGTAAAGGTGGATACACCATATATTTT. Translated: CASSISGRGKGGYTIYF.

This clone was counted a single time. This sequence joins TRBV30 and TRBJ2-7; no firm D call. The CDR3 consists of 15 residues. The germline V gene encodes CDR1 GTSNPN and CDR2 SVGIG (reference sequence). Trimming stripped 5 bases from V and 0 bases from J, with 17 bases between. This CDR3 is CAWVPTGLFSYEQYF. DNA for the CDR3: TGTGCCTGGGTCCCTACGGGCCTATTCTCCTACGAGCAGTACTTC.